One and the same sample provided the 2 T cell receptor beta chains below, sequenced in a study of cytomegalovirus exposure and HLA in healthy donors. PCR used 60 Vbeta primers and 13 Jbeta primers. Some clones are missing from TCRdb's copy, which holds only in-frame ones; the method was immunoSEQ multiplex PCR. The sample carries some 130,000 clones, 80% recorded once. Sequenced input: PBMCs. These receptor sequences come from a man between 35 and 55 years old in good health and CMV-seronegative.

This chain joins TRBV7-9 and TRBJ2-2, with TRBD2 matching 9 bases. CDR3 length equals 14 residues. The germline V gene has CDR1 SEHNR and CDR2 FQNEAQ (reference sequence). V was clipped by 5 bases and J by 6 bases; unmatched bases: 4. CDR3 bases: TGTGCCAGCAGCGAAGCGGGAGGTCCCGGGGAGCTGTTTTTT. Its translation is CASSEAGGPGELFF.

The V call is TRBV5-1, the J call TRBJ2-3; 11 bases map to TRBD2. V lost 5 bases, J lost 7 bases, and 12 bases stayed unmatched. CDR1 is SGHRS, CDR2 YFSETQ, per germline. The CDR3 length is 16 residues. Written as DNA, the CDR3 is TGCGCCAGCAGGTCCATGACTAGCGGGATGGTAAATACGCAGTATTTT. It encodes CASRSMTSGMVNTQYF.